Listed here is a single T cell receptor (beta chain). This sample is drawn from a study of cytomegalovirus exposure and HLA in healthy donors. In nominal health when sampled, donors likely had unrecorded immune exposures nonetheless. The germline CDR1 and CDR2 sequences are MNHEY and SMNVEV (reference sequence). Trimming pared 4 bases from V and 3 bases from J, leaving 13 bases between. CDR3 length equals 14 residues. The primer mix had 60 Vbeta and 13 Jbeta primers. Only in-frame clones appear in the TCRdb table, and some are missing; sequencing was by immunoSEQ multiplex PCR. The table has 200,000 or so clones, about 83% seen once; the top ten hold around 6%.

The genes are TRBV27 and TRBJ2-7; D is perhaps TRBD2 (5 bases). Sequencing input: PBMCs. The TCR was taken from a woman under 40 in good health and CMV-seropositive. The CDR3 DNA follows: TGTGCCAGCAGTTCTGGGTCCGGAGGCTACGAGCAGTACTTC. Translated, it gives CASSSGSGGYEQYF.